This TCR beta chain came from a study of cytomegalovirus exposure and HLA in healthy donors. Notes on the study in general: Associated with cytomegalovirus, according to the listing, were around 170 TCR beta chains.

With respect to this clone: Its antigen is unknown.

V shed 5 bases, J shed 4 bases, and the junction held 7 bases outside the gene matches. The CDR3 length is 15 residues. Germline CDR1 and CDR2: LGHNT and FRNRAP. From the roughly 110-subject validation cohort, which was separate from the approximately 700-subject first cohort, the donors were drawn. The method was immunoSEQ multiplex PCR; TCRdb's version includes in-frame clones alone and lacks a portion of them. Of about 190,000 clones listed, more than 70% are singletons. What was sequenced was PBMCs. The V and J genes are TRBV12-5 and TRBJ2-1; 8 bases are shared with TRBD1. The sequence came from a woman in her late teens or twenties in good health and CMV-seronegative. The DNA of the CDR3 is TGTGCTAGTGGTCCCGGACAGGGCTTGTACAATGAGCAGTTCTTC. As protein: CASGPGQGLYNEQFF.